The 25 T cell receptor beta chains below were found in one sample sequenced in a study of T cell changes during pregnancy in multiple sclerosis. The data were produced by immunoSEQ multiplex PCR, yet TCRdb's version contains in-frame clones alone and is incomplete. Of tens of thousands of clones listed, more than 90% are singletons. This material consisted of CD8+ T cells from peripheral blood mononuclear cells, taken before pregnancy. The receptors come from a female donor with multiple sclerosis, enrolled in a pregnancy study.

The V call is TRBV7-9, the J call TRBJ2-1; D is possibly TRBD2 (5 bases). The germline V gene encodes CDR1 SEHNR and CDR2 FQNEAQ (reference sequence). Trimming stripped 0 bases from V and 5 bases from J, with 17 bases between. The CDR3 is 17 amino acids. CDR3 in DNA: TGTGCCAGCAGCTTAGCAGGTCTGGGAGAGGGAGACAATGAGCAGTTCTTC. It is translated as CASSLAGLGEGDNEQFF.

This clone appeared a single time. The DNA of the CDR3 is TGTGCCAGCAGCTTAGAGACAGGGGGGGGAGAAAAACTGTTTTTT. This encodes CASSLETGGGEKLFF. J is TRBJ1-4 and V is TRBV11-2; 9 bases match TRBD1. V lost 0 bases and J lost 8; bases outside the gene matches: 4. The CDR3 extends over 15 amino acids. From germline, CDR1 is SGHAT and CDR2 FQNNGV.

The chain has TRBV2 and TRBJ2-4; a possible D gene is TRBD2 (7 bases). The length of the CDR3 is 15 residues. The V and J ends lost 6 bases and 2 bases respectively, with 14 bases between them. The germline CDR1 and CDR2 sequences are SNHLY and FYNNEI. The CDR3 sequence is CASRGGATTKNIQYF. In DNA form, the CDR3 reads TGTGCCAGCAGGGGGGGGGCCACCACCAAAAACATTCAGTACTTC.

This chain uses TRBV7-6 with TRBJ2-3; possible D gene TRBD2, 6 bases. Germline V gene data show CDR1 as SGHVS and CDR2 as FNYEAQ. CDR3 length equals 14 residues. Trimming shortened V by 0 bases and J by 5 bases, and 9 bases separated the two germline ends. The CDR3 nucleotides are TGTGCCAGCAGCTTAGCGGGGGGAGGAGATACGCAGTATTTT. Translated, it gives CASSLAGGGDTQYF.

The chain carries TRBV4-1 and TRBJ1-1; D not certain. This CDR3 has 13 residues. Germline-derived CDR1 and CDR2 are MGHRA and YSYEKL. V lost 8 bases and J 4 bases, leaving 14 bases between the germline ends. Here the CDR3 reads CASQLAGSTEAFF. The CDR3 DNA sequence: TGCGCCAGCCAACTTGCGGGGTCCACTGAAGCTTTCTTT.

The chain has TRBV2 and TRBJ1-2, with D possibly being TRBD1 (6 bases). Looked up from germline, CDR1 is SNHLY and CDR2 is FYNNEI. Trimming stripped 7 bases from V and 4 bases from J, with 16 bases between. This CDR3 region has 14 residues. The CDR3 region is CASTPRTALYGYTF. CDR3 DNA sequence: TGTGCCAGCACTCCCCGGACAGCTCTCTATGGCTACACCTTC. The whole variable domain, remainder taken from reference TRBV2 and TRBJ1-2, is EPEVTQTPSHQVTQMGQEVILRCVPISNHLYFYWYRQILGQKVEFLVSFYNNEISEKSEIFDDQFSVERPDGSNFTLKIRSTKLEDSAMYFCASTPRTALYGYTFGSGTRLTVV.

J is TRBJ2-1 and V is TRBV5-6; 14 bases match TRBD2. V shed 0 bases and J 9 bases; nucleotides not matched to a gene: 5. The CDR3 runs to 16 residues. Germline lookup yields CDR1 SGHDT and CDR2 YYEEEE. Written as DNA, the CDR3 is TGTGCCAGCAGCTTGGGACTAGCGGGGGGGTTGGGTGAGCAGTTCTTC. It is translated as CASSLGLAGGLGEQFF.

The V call is TRBV9, the J call TRBJ2-3; D might be TRBD2 (6 bases). V dropped 2 bases and J dropped 4 bases, with 11 bases sitting between them. The CDR3 has 14 amino acids. Per the germline V gene, CDR1 is SGDLS and CDR2 is YYNGEE. CDR3 amino acids: CASSVGGSADTQYF. CDR3 sequence (DNA): TGTGCCAGCAGCGTTGGGGGGTCGGCAGATACGCAGTATTTT.

The chain joins TRBV7-3 to TRBJ2-3; D might be TRBD2 (7 bases). This CDR3 has 15 amino acids. V lost 0 bases and J lost 2, with 9 bases in between. CDR1 SGHTA and CDR2 FQGTGA come from the germline V gene. CDR3 protein: CASSLTGGATDTQYF. The CDR3 DNA follows: TGTGCCAGCAGCTTAACAGGGGGGGCCACAGATACGCAGTATTTT.

This chain joins TRBV19 and TRBJ2-2, with 15 bases fitting TRBD2. There are 20 residues in the CDR3. From germline, CDR1 is LNHDA and CDR2 SQIVND (reference sequence). The V and J ends lost 4 bases and 3 bases, in that order; junction bases with no gene match: 12. In DNA form, the CDR3 reads TGTGCCAGTAGTACCCGCGGACTAGCGGGGGGGGAAGGGGACACCGGGGAGCTGTTTTTT. Encoded protein: CASSTRGLAGGEGDTGELFF.

The CDR3 is CASSGSSSGGPTDTQYF. The CDR3 DNA reads TGTGCCAGCAGCGGTTCTTCTAGCGGGGGGCCCACAGATACGCAGTATTTT. This chain uses TRBV9 with TRBJ2-3; 11 bases line up with TRBD2. Per germline, CDR1 SGDLS and CDR2 YYNGEE. The J segment lost 2 bases and the V segment lost 3 bases, leaving 8 bases of the junction unmatched. This CDR3 region has 17 residues.

V is TRBV4-3 and J is TRBJ2-7, with 8 bases fitting TRBD1. V was pared by 5 bases and J by 6 bases, with 9 bases of the junction left unmatched. The CDR3 has 14 amino acids. The V gene's germline CDR1 is LGHNA and CDR2 YSLEER. Here the CDR3 DNA reads TGCGCCAGCAGCGGCTTTAATACAGGGGGCGAGCAGTACTTC. Its translation is CASSGFNTGGEQYF.

V is TRBV5-6 and J is TRBJ2-5; a possible D gene is TRBD2 (6 bases). Deletions cut 6 bases from V and 4 bases from J, with 7 bases between. Germline V CDR1 and CDR2: SGHDT, YYEEEE. The CDR3 is 11 amino acids. CDR3 loop: CASMGGETQYF. The CDR3 coding sequence is TGTGCCAGCATGGGGGGAGAGACCCAGTACTTC.

The CDR3 DNA is TGTGCCAGCAGCGGAGGGACAGATTGGAACACTGAAGCTTTCTTT. It is translated as CASSGGTDWNTEAFF. V usage is TRBV5-8 and J usage is TRBJ1-1; 7 nucleotides agree with TRBD1. The CDR3 length is 15 residues. Looked up from germline, CDR1 is SGHTS and CDR2 is YDEGEE. With 4 bases clipped from V and 1 base from J, the junction kept 7 bases outside the gene matches.

V and J are TRBV9 and TRBJ2-3, with TRBD1 as a possible D gene (5 bases). Per the germline V gene, CDR1 is SGDLS and CDR2 is YYNGEE. This CDR3 region has 15 residues. V was cut by 0 bases and J by 2 bases, with 10 bases left in between. DNA for the CDR3: TGTGCCAGCAGCGTAGAGGGGCCCCCCACAGATACGCAGTATTTT. Protein sequence: CASSVEGPPTDTQYF. Full variable domain (remainder filled in from reference TRBV9 and TRBJ2-3): DSGVTQTPKHLITATGQRVTLRCSPRSGDLSVYWYQQSLDQGLQFLIQYYNGEERAKGNILERFSAQQFPDLHSELNLSSLELGDSALYFCASSVEGPPTDTQYFGPGTRLTVL.

The rearrangement uses TRBV27 and TRBJ2-7; 9 bases are a match to TRBD1. Trimming removed 4 bases from V and 2 bases from J; junction bases left unmatched: 3. The CDR3 runs 14 residues. CDR1 and CDR2 (germline): MNHEY, SMNVEV (reference sequence). This CDR3 is CASSSGQGPYEQYF. The DNA of the CDR3 is TGTGCCAGCAGTTCCGGACAGGGGCCCTACGAGCAGTACTTC.

This chain connects TRBV9 to TRBJ2-7; 7 nucleotides agree with TRBD1. The germline gives CDR1 SGDLS, CDR2 YYNGEE. Trimming removed 2 bases from V and 6 bases from J; junction bases left unmatched: 2. The CDR3 contains 12 residues. This chain's CDR3 is CASSVSGGEQYF. In nucleotides, the CDR3 is TGTGCCAGCAGCGTCTCAGGGGGCGAGCAGTACTTC.

The gene calls are TRBV29-1 and TRBJ1-2; a possible D gene is TRBD1 (5 bases). The V gene's germline CDR1 is SQVTM and CDR2 ANQGSEA. V was trimmed by 1 base and J by 0 bases, leaving 12 bases between them. CDR3 size: 15 residues. The CDR3 bases are TGCAGCGTTGAAGTTTTAGACAGTACTAACTATGGCTACACCTTC. Amino acid sequence: CSVEVLDSTNYGYTF.

CDR3 sequence (DNA): TGTGCCAGCAGCCTCTTCGCTGCGGAGACCCAGTACTTC. This codes for CASSLFAAETQYF. The chain combines TRBV27 with TRBJ2-5; D uncertain. The V end lost 6 bases, the J end lost 5 bases, and 13 bases lay between the germline ends. CDR1 and CDR2 from the germline V gene are MNHEY and SMNVEV (reference sequence). This CDR3 region has 13 residues.

The CDR3 bases are TGTGCCAGTAGTGCCGGGACTAGCGGTTTGTACGAGCAGTACTTC. This encodes CASSAGTSGLYEQYF. The chain carries TRBV19 and TRBJ2-7, with 11 bases that match TRBD2. Germline V gives CDR1 LNHDA, CDR2 SQIVND (reference sequence). CDR3 length: 15 amino acids. With 5 bases clipped from V and 4 bases from J, the junction kept 7 bases outside the gene matches.

This chain joins TRBV7-9 and TRBJ2-3, with 8 bases fitting TRBD2. CDR1 SEHNR and CDR2 FQNEAQ come from the germline V gene (reference sequence). The CDR3 consists of 16 residues. V shed 5 bases and J 4 bases; nucleotides not matched to a gene: 11. The CDR3 DNA is TGTGCCAGCAGCCTCCCGGCGGGGCGGGAGGCAGATACGCAGTATTTT. It codes for CASSLPAGREADTQYF. The complete variable domain, with remaining parts taken from reference TRBV7-9 and TRBJ2-3, reads DTGVSQNPRHKITKRGQNVTFRCDPISEHNRLYWYRQTLGQGPEFLTYFQNEAQLEKSRLLSDRFSAERPKGSFSTLEIQRTEQGDSAMYLCASSLPAGREADTQYFGPGTRLTVL.

V and J are TRBV7-3 and TRBJ2-1, with D possibly TRBD2 on 5 matching bases. The V end lost 5 bases, the J end lost 2 bases, and 13 bases lay between the germline ends. Germline CDR1 and CDR2: SGHTA and FQGTGA. This CDR3 comprises 15 residues. The CDR3 nucleotides read TGTGCCAGCAGCCCCAAACTAGGGACCTACAATGAGCAGTTCTTC. Translation gives CASSPKLGTYNEQFF. Based on the CDR3 plus reference TRBV7-3 and TRBJ2-1, the full variable domain is GAGVSQTPSNKVTEKGKYVELRCDPISGHTALYWYRQSLGQGPEFLIYFQGTGAADDSGLPNDRFFAVRPEGSVSTLKIQRTERGDSAVYLCASSPKLGTYNEQFFGPGTRLTVL.

The rearrangement links TRBV19 to TRBJ1-4, with a possible D match to TRBD1 (5 bases). This CDR3 is 16 amino acids long. CDR1 is LNHDA and CDR2 is SQIVND in the germline V gene (reference sequence). V was shortened by 10 bases and J by 3 bases, with 21 bases between the two germline ends. The CDR3 region is CATTMHQGGSNEKLFF. In nucleotides, the CDR3 is TGTGCCACGACCATGCATCAGGGAGGATCTAATGAAAAACTGTTTTTT.

The count of this clone is one. The gene calls are TRBV7-6 and TRBJ1-1; the match to TRBD1 covers 9 bases. Germline V gene lookup returns CDR1 SGHVS and CDR2 FNYEAQ. The ends lost 4 bases at V and 3 bases at J; junction bases unmatched: 15. This CDR3 comprises 18 residues. CDR3 region: CASSSQPNRGRTDTEAFF. CDR3 sequence (DNA): TGTGCCAGCAGCTCGCAACCCAACAGGGGGCGGACGGACACTGAAGCTTTCTTT.

V and J are TRBV23-1 and TRBJ1-1; D is perhaps TRBD1 (5 bases). TRBV23-1 is flagged as an ORF with uncertain function. Trimming shortened V by 4 bases and J by 5 bases, and 20 bases separated the two germline ends. The CDR3 totals 16 residues. The CDR3 region is CASSRPPIFGGTEAFF. CDR3 nucleotides: TGCGCCAGCAGTCGACCACCAATATTTGGGGGGACTGAAGCTTTCTTT.